This T cell receptor (beta chain) was retrieved from a study of T cell responses to AZD1222 COVID-19 vaccine. Turning to the study itself: Pooled samples include second doses given at about 4 or 12 weeks.

Trimming took off 0 bases at V and 7 bases at J, with 16 bases between the two ends. The CDR3 spans 15 residues. The V gene's germline CDR1 is MGHDK and CDR2 SYGVNS. Study findings and constraints: The study identified only five or six AZD1222 recipients as seropositive at baseline. Researchers report vaccine-associated CD4 TCRs spanning spike, with dominance at 160-218 and 743-854.

TCRdb keeps only in-frame clones here, not all; method: immunoSEQ multiplex PCR. The sample consists of tens of thousands of clones, 80% to 90% of them appearing once. About this clone itself: Its antigen remains unknown.

Sample: peripheral blood, taken on day 0 of AZD1222 vaccination. The chain uses TRBV25-1 and TRBJ2-7; a weak D match, TRBD2 (6 bases). The receptor was derived from an adult in good health. For the CDR3, the DNA is TGTGCCAGCAGTGAATATCGCGGGGTTGGGTGGGAGCAGTACTTC. Its translation is CASSEYRGVGWEQYF.